The present T cell receptor beta chain was sequenced within a study of blood T cell repertoires in COVID-19. The assay was immunoSEQ multiplex PCR, and TCRdb's table has in-frame clones only and misses some. The sample includes approximately 260,000 clones, 87% of them seen just once. Germline loops: CDR1 PRHDT, CDR2 FYEKMQ (reference sequence). Trimming cost V 3 bases and J 0 bases; bases outside gene matches: 7. The CDR3 contains 16 residues. This clone was seen once. The specimen was peripheral blood. The origin of this receptor is a man in his sixties who had recovered from COVID-19. The chain has TRBV13 and TRBJ1-1; 7 bases fit TRBD1. The CDR3 DNA is TGTGCCAGCAGCTTGGAGTTGACAGGGATGAACACTGAAGCTTTCTTT. Translating it yields CASSLELTGMNTEAFF.